A single T cell receptor beta chain is shown here with its context. The record originates from a study of technical replicates of blood from a handful of donors. Produced via immunoSEQ multiplex PCR; TCRdb's table is partial and in-frame only. This sample has more than 60,000 clones, with 85% to 95% found just once. Trimming at V came to 2 bases and at J to 5 bases, leaving 3 bases not matched to a gene. The germline gives CDR1 GTSNPN, CDR2 SVGIG (reference sequence). The CDR3 has 13 residues. The TCR comes from a human donor in good health. Sequenced sample: T cells isolated from PBMCs. The chain employs TRBV30 and TRBJ1-5; 7 bases align to TRBD1. Here the CDR3 reads CAWSSQGHQPQHF. The CDR3 nucleotides are TGTGCCTGGAGTTCACAGGGGCATCAGCCCCAGCATTTT.